This TCR beta chain came from a study of PD-1 blockade in classical Hodgkin lymphoma. Overall study findings and caveats: Diversity similar to that of newly diagnosed patients was seen at baseline in complete responders.

The table came from immunoSEQ multiplex PCR; TCRdb's copy has only in-frame clones and leaves some out. The table includes tens of thousands of clones, just under 75% detected once. The germline V gene has CDR1 SGHDN and CDR2 FVKESK. The CDR3 length is 14 residues. V gave up 1 base and J gave up 4 bases, with 5 bases separating them. Each patient relapsed following autologous stem cell transplantation, and prior brentuximab vedotin exposure differed. In regard to this clone: As yet, its antigen is unknown.

The receptor was derived from a human donor with classical Hodgkin lymphoma. Sequencing used peripheral blood mononuclear cells (PBMCs), obtained before the second cycle of nivolumab. V gene TRBV14 combines with J gene TRBJ2-6; D ambiguous. The CDR3 loop is CASSQVSGANVLTF. CDR3 bases: TGTGCCAGCAGCCAAGTTTCGGGGGCCAACGTCCTGACTTTC.